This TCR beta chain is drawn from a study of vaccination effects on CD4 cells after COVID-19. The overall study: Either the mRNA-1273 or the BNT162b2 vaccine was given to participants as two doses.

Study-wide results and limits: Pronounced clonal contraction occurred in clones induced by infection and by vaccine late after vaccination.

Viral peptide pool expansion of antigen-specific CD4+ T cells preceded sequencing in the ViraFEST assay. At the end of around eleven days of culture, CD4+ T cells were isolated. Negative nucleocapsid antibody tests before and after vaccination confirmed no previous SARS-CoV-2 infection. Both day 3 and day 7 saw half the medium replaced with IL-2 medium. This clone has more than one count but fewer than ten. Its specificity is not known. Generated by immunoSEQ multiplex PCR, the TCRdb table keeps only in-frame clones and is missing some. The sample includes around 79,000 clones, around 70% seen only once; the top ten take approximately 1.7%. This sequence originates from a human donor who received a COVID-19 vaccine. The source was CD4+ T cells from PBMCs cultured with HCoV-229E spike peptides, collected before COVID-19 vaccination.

CDR3 nucleotide sequence: TGTGCCAGCAGCTTAGCGGGTAGCAATCAGCCCCAGCATTTT. Protein sequence: CASSLAGSNQPQHF. The J gene is TRBJ1-5, the V gene TRBV7-9; unclear D gene. The CDR3 length is 14 residues. Germline assignment: CDR1 SEHNR and CDR2 FQNEAQ (reference sequence). Trimming left V 0 bases short and J 0 bases short, with 3 bases between.